This T cell receptor (beta chain) was obtained from a study of technical replicates of blood from a handful of donors. This CDR3 is 19 amino acids long. J gave up 2 bases and V 7 bases, and 20 bases lay outside the gene matches. Per the germline V gene, CDR1 is MRHNA and CDR2 is SNTAGT. Generated by immunoSEQ multiplex PCR, the TCRdb table keeps only in-frame clones and is missing some. Among about 83,000 clones listed, under 95% were seen once. This chain connects TRBV6-4 to TRBJ1-1, with 9 positions matching TRBD1. The receptor comes from a human donor in good health. Sequenced material: T cells isolated from PBMCs. The CDR3 nucleotides read TGTGCCAGCATTGGGATTCCGGGACAGGGCTCTAAAATTAACACTGAAGCTTTCTTT. Its protein product is CASIGIPGQGSKINTEAFF.